The clone carrying this TCR beta chain has ten or more counts. Its antigen is not known. This sample was included in a study of early T cells in non-severe SARS-CoV-2 infection. Study-level background: Whole-blood bulk RNA, unsorted, was sequenced, and chains were unpaired.

Researchers attached unique molecular identifiers to individual cDNA molecules. MiXCR, applied by TCRdb to the 5' RACE reads, yields one record per CDR3 protein. Found here are 25,000 to 30,000 distinct CDR3 sequences, about 5.7% of them singletons; the top ten hold roughly 22%. V lost 4 bases, J lost 3 bases, and 15 bases lay in between. Per germline, CDR1 DFQATT and CDR2 SNEGSKA (reference sequence). The CDR3 has 14 residues. Overall study results and limits: Private and CD4 specificities were missed by VDJdb matching, which favored anti-spike CD8 responses.

This clonotype originated in an adult who was a healthcare worker with PCR-confirmed SARS-CoV-2 infection or an uninfected control (not recorded which). Material for sequencing was whole blood. This chain connects TRBV20-1 to TRBJ1-1; possible D gene TRBD1, 5 bases. CDR3: CSAISLQDYTEAFF. As DNA, the CDR3 is TGCAGTGCTATCAGTCTACAGGATTACACTGAAGCTTTCTTT.